These T cell receptor beta chains were read from a single sample in a study of T cells after somatic rescue of genetic block. TCRdb keeps only in-frame clones here, not all; method: immunoSEQ multiplex PCR. The table lists tens of thousands of clones, 85% to 90% of them singletons. Sequencing was performed on peripheral blood mononuclear cells (PBMCs). The receptors were gathered from a woman aged 18-30 years. Each CDR3 is given without its conserved first and last residue. The D gene is left open where the match is weak.

d_gene	v_gene	j_gene	CDR3aa
-	TRBV9	TRBJ2-2	ASSVLMRHRALKNTGELF
TRBD1	TRBV29-1	TRBJ2-1	SGLGDRSDEQF
TRBD1	TRBV27	TRBJ1-2	ASSLSGGVRYGYT
-	TRBV30	TRBJ1-1	AWSGATTRGLNTEAF
-	TRBV19	TRBJ1-5	ASSIAQGRTGQPQH
-	TRBV7-6	TRBJ2-7	ASSPRSPWEQY
-	TRBV13	TRBJ2-7	ASSPDRYEQY
-	TRBV6-5	TRBJ2-5	ASSYSTALGSQY
TRBD2	TRBV27	TRBJ2-7	ASSLTGLAGYEQY
TRBD1	TRBV10-3	TRBJ2-6	AISEDRGPQSGANVLT
TRBD1	TRBV19	TRBJ1-5	ASKDREIWDNQPQH
TRBD2	TRBV18	TRBJ2-3	ASSPQLLAGEVGRTDTQY
TRBD2	TRBV28	TRBJ2-1	ASGHGTSVYNEQF
-	TRBV6-6	TRBJ1-3	ASIARRGPGNTIY
TRBD2	TRBV18	TRBJ2-7	ASSRASGRLYEQY
-	TRBV2	TRBJ1-1	ASRARQNTEAF
TRBD1	TRBV7-2	TRBJ1-3	ASSTPGTASGNTIY
TRBD2	TRBV2	TRBJ2-1	ASGRLAGNYNEQF
TRBD2	TRBV29-1	TRBJ2-2	SIREGFNTGELF
TRBD2	TRBV29-1	TRBJ2-5	SAAGLAGGPVETQY
-	TRBV5-1	TRBJ2-3	ASREVRGTDTQY
-	TRBV5-1	TRBJ2-5	ASSLVAAAETQY
-	TRBV4-1	TRBJ1-2	ASSQEPGLAGYT
TRBD2	TRBV28	TRBJ2-3	ASSPGLAGGHSTDTQY
-	TRBV5-1	TRBJ2-3	ASSRIAAASTDTQY
-	TRBV19	TRBJ1-1	ASSMETGLNTEAF
-	TRBV6-6	TRBJ1-5	ASSYSQGLNQPQH
TRBD1	TRBV7-9	TRBJ2-5	ASSLPTGLSETQY
TRBD1	TRBV28	TRBJ1-1	ASRRGTGGWDTEAF
-	TRBV6-1	TRBJ2-5	ASSRREIQETQY
TRBD1	TRBV5-1	TRBJ2-1	ASSYDRGYNEQF